The 16 T cell receptor beta chains reported below all come from one sample, sequenced in a study of CD8+CD57+ T cells in acquired aplastic anemia. Sequencing was done on patients that had shown CD8+CD57+ cell expansion by flow cytometry. Researchers used genomic DNA as the template to profile TCR beta VDJ and CDR3. TCRdb used MiXCR to reprocess the reads, holding one entry per CDR3 protein. Of about 200,000 distinct CDR3 sequences detected, 50% to 70% appear once; the ten largest clones hold around three fifths. Material: sorted CD4+, CD8+, or CD8+CD57+ T cells (not recorded which) from PBMCs. These receptors originate from a human donor with aplastic anemia.

The V call is TRBV20-1, the J call TRBJ2-7; 8 positions agree with TRBD1. J was trimmed by 8 bases and V by 6 bases; bases with no gene match: 12. CDR1 and CDR2 (germline): DFQATT, SNEGSKA (reference sequence). The CDR3 has 13 residues. Here the CDR3 DNA reads TGCAGTGCCTGGACAGGGTTAACCTCTCAGCAGTACTTC. Its translation: CSAWTGLTSQQYF.

The genes are TRBV7-8 and TRBJ2-7, with D possibly TRBD2 on 5 matching bases. The CDR3 covers 15 residues. The germline CDR1 and CDR2 sequences are SGHVS and FQNEAQ. V lost 3 bases and J 0 bases, leaving 12 bases between the germline ends. CDR3 in amino acids: CASSFGLVSSYEQYF. The CDR3 DNA is TGTGCCAGCAGCTTCGGACTTGTAAGCTCCTACGAGCAGTACTTC.

J is TRBJ2-7 and V is TRBV10-2, with 14 nucleotides matching TRBD2. Germline V lookup: CDR1 WSHSY, CDR2 SAAADI. J lost 4 bases, V lost 0 bases, and 11 bases had no gene match. The length of the CDR3 is 19 residues. CDR3 residues: CASSESVITGTSGSYEQYF. In DNA, the CDR3 is TGCGCCAGCAGTGAGTCGGTAATTACCGGGACTAGCGGGAGTTACGAGCAGTACTTC.

The chain has TRBV12-3 or TRBV12-4 and TRBJ2-7; D not resolved. Trimming stripped 5 bases from V and 2 bases from J, with 7 bases between. This CDR3 has 12 residues. DNA of the CDR3: TGTGCCAGCAGTACCCGGGCCTACGAGCAGTACTTC. Translating it yields CASSTRAYEQYF.

The rearrangement uses TRBV29-1 and TRBJ1-2; a weak D match, TRBD1 (6 bases). V shed 3 bases and J shed 11 bases, with 13 bases lying between them. There are 11 residues in the CDR3. Germline CDR1 is SQVTM and CDR2 is ANQGSEA. CDR3 DNA sequence: TGCAGCGTTGAGACAGGAGGAGGGTACACCTTC. Translating it yields CSVETGGGYTF.

The genes are TRBV7-2 and TRBJ2-7, with 10 bases aligning to TRBD1. This CDR3 has 14 residues. Germline CDR1 and CDR2: SGHTA and FQGNSA. With 4 bases clipped from V and 5 bases from J, the junction kept 5 bases outside the gene matches. Here the CDR3 DNA reads TGTGCCAGCAGCTCAGGGACAGGGGTCCACGAGCAGTACTTC. Translation gives CASSSGTGVHEQYF.

This clonotype was detected a few times. V is TRBV7-9 and J is TRBJ1-4; TRBD1 is a possible D gene (6 bases). Germline V lookup: CDR1 SEHNR, CDR2 FQNEAQ (reference sequence). The V end was cut by 3 bases, the J end by 0 bases, with 11 bases between. This CDR3 has 16 residues. CDR3 DNA sequence: TGTGCCAGCAGCTTCGGACAGAGCCCAACTAATGAAAAACTGTTTTTT. Translating gives CASSFGQSPTNEKLFF. Looking up the rest from reference TRBV7-9 and TRBJ1-4 gives the full variable domain: DTGVSQNPRHKITKRGQNVTFRCDPISEHNRLYWYRQTLGQGPEFLTYFQNEAQLEKSRLLSDRFSAERPKGSFSTLEIQRTEQGDSAMYLCASSFGQSPTNEKLFFGSGTQLSVL.

V is TRBV19 and J is TRBJ1-2; D perhaps matches TRBD1 (5 bases). The germline V gene has CDR1 LNHDA and CDR2 SQIVND (reference sequence). The V gene lost 7 bases and the J gene lost 5 bases, with 26 bases spanning the gap. CDR3 length equals 17 residues. The DNA of the CDR3 is TGTGCCAGTACCATCGGGGGGGAGGAGGGCCCTTGGTATGGCTACACCTTC. It is translated as CASTIGGEEGPWYGYTF. The full variable domain, rest sourced from reference TRBV19 and TRBJ1-2, is DGGITQSPKYLFRKEGQNVTLSCEQNLNHDAMYWYRQDPGQGLRLIYYSQIVNDFQKGDIAEGYSVSREKKESFPLTVTSAQKNPTAFYLCASTIGGEEGPWYGYTFGSGTRLTVV.

V and J are TRBV15 and TRBJ2-7, with D perhaps TRBD1 (5 bases). The V gene lost 5 bases and the J gene lost 0 bases, with 8 bases spanning the gap. Germline V lookup: CDR1 LNHNV, CDR2 YYDKDF (reference sequence). This CDR3 comprises 13 residues. This chain's CDR3 is CATSQGGSYEQYF. The CDR3 region has the DNA TGTGCCACCAGCCAGGGCGGCTCCTACGAGCAGTACTTC. The full variable domain, its missing parts supplied by reference TRBV15 and TRBJ2-7, is DAMVIQNPRYQVTQFGKPVTLSCSQTLNHNVMYWYQQKSSQAPKLLFHYYDKDFNNEADTPDNFQSRRPNTSFCFLDIRSPGLGDTAMYLCATSQGGSYEQYFGPGTRLTVT.

This rearrangement joins TRBV4-3 to TRBJ1-5; D is unclear. Per the germline V gene, CDR1 is LGHNA and CDR2 is YSLEER. The germline V and J ends were trimmed by 0 bases and 4 bases, with 10 bases remaining between them. CDR3 length equals 15 residues. The CDR3 nucleotides are TGCGCCAGCAGCCAAGATTCACGGAATAATCAGCCCCAGCATTTT. It yields the protein CASSQDSRNNQPQHF.

This clonotype was seen a single time. V gene TRBV4-3 combines with J gene TRBJ1-1, with a tentative D call TRBD1 (6 bases). CDR3 size: 15 residues. Trimming took off 1 base at V and 5 bases at J, with 14 bases between the two ends. Germline V lookup: CDR1 LGHNA, CDR2 YSLEER. The CDR3 sequence: CASSQVVDSLTEAFF. CDR3 in DNA: TGCGCCAGCAGCCAAGTTGTGGACAGCCTTACTGAAGCTTTCTTT.

The chain links TRBV29-1 to TRBJ1-2; no definite D call. Germline lookup yields CDR1 SQVTM and CDR2 ANQGSEA. CDR3 size: 12 residues. V lost 6 bases and J lost 5, with 13 bases in between. The CDR3 bases are TGCAGCGTGCCCGAAATTAAATATGGCTACACCTTC. Translation gives CSVPEIKYGYTF.

The V and J genes are TRBV9 and TRBJ2-3; D ambiguous. The CDR3 is 13 amino acids. V lost 1 base to trimming and J lost 2 bases, with 5 bases between them. CDR1 SGDLS and CDR2 YYNGEE come from the germline V gene. In nucleotides, the CDR3 is TGTGCCAGCAGCGTACTGCTCACAGATACGCAGTATTTT. As protein: CASSVLLTDTQYF.

Worth noting for this clonotype: The germline gene is not matched at one end of the junction; a read error may be the cause. V usage is TRBV5-1 and J usage is TRBJ2-7; D is uncertain. Germline loops: CDR1 SGHRS, CDR2 YFSETQ. The CDR3 runs 13 residues. CDR3 nucleotide sequence: TGTGCCAGCAGCCCCCAGAATAAGGGCGAGCAGTACTTC. It codes for CASSPQNKGEQYF.

The chain links TRBV7-2 to TRBJ1-5; D ambiguous. V shed 1 base and J shed 6 bases, with 10 bases lying between them. The length of the CDR3 is 14 residues. CDR1 SGHTA and CDR2 FQGNSA come from the germline V gene. The CDR3 protein is CASSLGGEGQPQHF. CDR3 DNA sequence: TGTGCCAGCAGCTTAGGTGGGGAGGGTCAGCCCCAGCATTTT.

This clonotype was seen a handful of times. V and J are TRBV2 and TRBJ1-1; no clear D. Trimming took off 8 bases at V and 0 bases at J, with 7 bases between the two ends. Germline-derived CDR1 and CDR2 are SNHLY and FYNNEI. The CDR3 runs 12 residues. The CDR3 loop is CASLRLNTEAFF. Here the CDR3 DNA reads TGTGCCAGCCTTCGGTTGAACACTGAAGCTTTCTTT.